The clone carrying this T cell receptor beta chain has at least ten counts. Its cognate antigen is unknown. The V segment lost 0 bases and the J segment 3 bases; nucleotides outside the gene matches: 0. The CDR3 contains 14 residues. CDR1 and CDR2 (germline): MNHEY, SVGAGI. Primed by a sample-barcoded 5' primer and a J-beta primer mix, a second PCR proceeded for roughly 6 to 12 cycles. The template-switch adaptor, which had 12 random nucleotides, put a tag on each cDNA molecule. One entry per CDR3 protein, called by TCRdb with MiXCR from the 5' RACE reads. The sample has around 1,500,000 distinct CDR3 sequences, about 28% seen once; the top ten hold about 8%. This sample is drawn from a study of blood T cells in healthy people across ages. Overall study: With template switching, about one barcoded beta molecule was captured per two T cells. Overall study results and limits: Per million T cells, the diversity of TCR beta decreased roughly linearly as age advanced.

This sequence was found in a woman aged 25-40 years in good health. This chain connects TRBV6-5 to TRBJ2-5; 8 nucleotides match TRBD1. What was sequenced was blood. The CDR3 here is CASSYSTGEETQYF. As DNA, the CDR3 is TGTGCCAGCAGTTACTCGACAGGGGAAGAGACCCAGTACTTC.